This TCR beta chain was profiled in a study of long-term antiretroviral therapy in people with HIV. The libraries were made with immunoSEQ v3.0 at survey level. Sequencing was performed with immunoSEQ multiplex PCR; in TCRdb, only in-frame clones are kept and a portion is missing. The data show about 28,000 clones, roughly 89% seen once. CDR3 size: 14 residues. Germline V gene lookup returns CDR1 SGHNT and CDR2 YYREEE (reference sequence). V was shortened by 9 bases and J by 5 bases, with 18 bases between the two germline ends. The TCR originated in a man aged 18 to 30 with HIV. The sequencing used unsorted PBMCs, collected 0.4 years after starting antiretroviral therapy. V usage is TRBV5-4 and J usage is TRBJ2-1; the D gene is possibly TRBD2 (5 bases). The DNA for the CDR3 is TGTGCCACCCTTGGGGAGTTTCCACACAATGAGCAGTTCTTC. Protein: CATLGEFPHNEQFF.